One and the same sample provided the 15 T cell receptor beta chains below, sequenced in a study of cytomegalovirus exposure and HLA in healthy donors. The PCR employed 60 Vbeta primers together with 13 Jbeta primers. Sequencing used immunoSEQ multiplex PCR; TCRdb keeps in-frame clones, though not all of them. The table shows 120,000 to 150,000 clones, with about 76% occurring only once. Sequenced sample: PBMCs. Source of these receptors: a female donor in good health and CMV-seronegative.

The chain combines TRBV6-4 with TRBJ1-5; weak D call: TRBD1 (6 bases). Trimming stripped 6 bases from V and 0 bases from J, with 12 bases between. Looked up from germline, CDR1 is MRHNA and CDR2 is SNTAGT. The length of the CDR3 is 15 residues. CDR3 bases: TGTGCCAGCAGGGCCACAGGGAGTAGCAATCAGCCCCAGCATTTT. Its translation: CASRATGSSNQPQHF.

In nucleotides, the CDR3 is TGCGCCAGCAGAAGGGACAGGGGCTCCTACGAGCAGTACTTC. Translating it yields CASRRDRGSYEQYF. The rearrangement joins TRBV5-1 to TRBJ2-7; 10 positions agree with TRBD1. Germline V gene lookup returns CDR1 SGHRS and CDR2 YFSETQ. The CDR3 has 14 amino acids. V trimming: 5 bases; J trimming: 0 bases; junction bases outside the gene matches: 2.

This chain joins TRBV7-2 and TRBJ2-1; possibly TRBD1 for D (7 bases). The CDR3 contains 16 residues. V was clipped by 5 bases and J by 2 bases, with 16 bases between them. Germline V gene lookup returns CDR1 SGHTA and CDR2 FQGNSA. The CDR3 DNA sequence: TGTGCCAGCAGCCTCAGGAGGGGGCAGGCCTACAATGAGCAGTTCTTC. Translated: CASSLRRGQAYNEQFF.

This clone has more than one count but fewer than ten. The V gene is TRBV10-3, the J gene TRBJ2-7; TRBD1 matches at 9 bases. In germline, CDR1 is ENHRY, CDR2 SYGVKD. CDR3 size: 15 residues. The V segment lost 5 bases and the J segment 2 bases; nucleotides outside the gene matches: 7. In nucleotides, the CDR3 is TGTGCCATCAGTTCCCTACAGGGGGCCACCTACGAGCAGTACTTC. Protein sequence: CAISSLQGATYEQYF.

This clone showed up just once. The gene calls are TRBV6-1 and TRBJ1-1, with D maybe TRBD1 (5 bases). The CDR3 covers 16 residues. Germline CDR1 reads MNHNS; CDR2 reads SASEGT. Trimming cost V 3 bases and J 7 bases, with 21 bases left between them. The CDR3 protein is CASSDPYRIRTGEAFF. CDR3 DNA: TGTGCCAGCAGTGACCCTTACAGGATTCGAACTGGTGAAGCTTTCTTT.

The CDR3 coding sequence is TGCGCCAGCAGCCAAGACTGGCAGGCAGGGCGGTCGGGGGAGCAGTACTTC. Translated: CASSQDWQAGRSGEQYF. The rearrangement links TRBV4-1 to TRBJ2-5; a weak D match, TRBD2 (6 bases). Trimming stripped 0 bases from V and 11 bases from J, with 25 bases between. CDR3 size: 17 residues. In germline, CDR1 is MGHRA, CDR2 YSYEKL.

This clone showed up just a few times. V and J are TRBV6-1 and TRBJ2-6; possibly TRBD1 for D (6 bases). This CDR3 has 15 residues. Germline CDR1 and CDR2: MNHNS and SASEGT. The ends were cut back, 3 bases at V and 0 bases at J, with 6 bases in the middle. CDR3 in amino acids: CASSEDSSGANVLTF. The CDR3 coding sequence is TGTGCCAGCAGTGAGGACAGCTCTGGGGCCAACGTCCTGACTTTC.

V and J are TRBV6-1 and TRBJ1-1; 7 nucleotides agree with TRBD1. Losses at the gene ends were 6 bases for V and 4 bases for J; bases not matched to a gene: 5. Germline assignment: CDR1 MNHNS and CDR2 SASEGT. The CDR3 consists of 13 residues. The CDR3 DNA sequence: TGTGCCAGCAGGGCAACAGGGGTCACTGAAGCTTTCTTT. This sequence encodes CASRATGVTEAFF.

V usage is TRBV5-1 and J usage is TRBJ2-2, with D maybe TRBD1 (6 bases). The CDR3 sequence is 15 residues long. Germline-derived CDR1 and CDR2 are SGHRS and YFSETQ. Trimming cost V 1 base and J 5 bases, with 12 bases left between them. The CDR3 nucleotides are TGCGCCAGCAGCTTGTCGGGACACCTAACCGGGGAGCTGTTTTTT. This translates into CASSLSGHLTGELFF.

V and J are TRBV9 and TRBJ2-7, with 8 bases that match TRBD1. Losses at the gene ends were 0 bases for V and 2 bases for J; bases not matched to a gene: 1. CDR1 and CDR2 (germline): SGDLS, YYNGEE. CDR3 size: 14 residues. CDR3 coding DNA: TGTGCCAGCAGCGTAGGGACAGGGACCTACGAGCAGTACTTC. As protein: CASSVGTGTYEQYF.

The rearrangement joins TRBV4-1 to TRBJ2-1; 8 bases fit TRBD1. V lost 3 bases and J lost 15; bases outside the gene matches: 19. CDR1 is MGHRA and CDR2 is YSYEKL in the germline V gene. The CDR3 totals 16 residues. The CDR3 DNA reads as TGCGCCAGCAGCCATCAAGGTAGGACAGGGTATGAGGGAGCGTTCTTC. Its translation is CASSHQGRTGYEGAFF.

V usage is TRBV19 and J usage is TRBJ2-1; 14 bases map to TRBD2. Trimming cost V 5 bases and J 4 bases; bases outside gene matches: 4. Germline CDR1 and CDR2: LNHDA and SQIVND (reference sequence). CDR3 size: 16 residues. CDR3: CASSARTSGGYNEQFF. The CDR3 DNA is TGTGCCAGTAGTGCCAGGACTAGCGGGGGGTACAATGAGCAGTTCTTC.

This clone has a single count. Other DNA variants within this sample encode the same CDR3. The chain is built from TRBV4-1 and TRBJ2-1; 8 nucleotides line up with TRBD2. The CDR3 totals 17 residues. V shed 0 bases, J shed 3 bases, and the junction held 7 bases outside the gene matches. The germline V gene has CDR1 MGHRA and CDR2 YSYEKL. The CDR3 reads CASSQDRLAGLYNEQFF. In DNA form, the CDR3 reads TGCGCCAGCAGCCAAGATAGGCTAGCGGGCCTCTACAATGAGCAGTTCTTC.

This clone has just a few counts. The chain combines TRBV28 with TRBJ1-2; the match to TRBD1 covers 7 bases. This CDR3 is built from 12 residues. V dropped 5 bases and J dropped 7; count of bases not matched to a gene: 4. Germline lookup yields CDR1 MDHEN and CDR2 SYDVKM. CDR3 residues: CASSQTGCGYTF. The CDR3 DNA reads TGTGCCAGCAGTCAGACAGGGTGTGGCTACACCTTC.

This chain uses TRBV6-5 with TRBJ1-1; D remains ambiguous. CDR3 length equals 12 residues. Trimming shortened V by 6 bases and J by 1 base, and 6 bases separated the two germline ends. Germline CDR1 and CDR2: MNHEY and SVGAGI. The CDR3 reads CASSARNTEAFF. CDR3 in DNA: TGTGCCAGCAGCGCCAGGAACACTGAAGCTTTCTTT.